This T cell receptor (beta chain) was captured in a study of vaccination and CD4 T cells after COVID-19. The overall study: Overlapping peptides of the spike proteins of SARS-CoV-2, HCoV-NL63, HCoV-OC43 and HCoV-229E were used for cell stimulation. Study-wide points: Convalescent patients gained a median approximately 89% of their reactive clones only post-vaccination.

From germline, CDR1 is SGHAT and CDR2 FQDESV (reference sequence). The CDR3 contains 14 residues. Trimming removed 5 bases from V and 2 bases from J, with 12 bases in between. Treatment here: roughly 11-day PBMC culture with coronavirus spike peptide pools or control peptides (ViraFEST assay). Recorded positive PCR dates fall between March and December 2020, preceding US Alpha, Beta and Delta variants. The sample holds a few counts of this clonotype. What it binds is unknown. Sequence data for DNA of cultured CD4+ T cells were generated by the Oncomine TCR Beta short-read assay. After culture, CD4+ T cells served as the source for genomic DNA extraction. TCRdb redid the calling of the PCR reads with MiXCR, one entry per CDR3 protein. Counted here are 10,000 to 15,000 distinct CDR3 sequences, around 40% occurring once; the ten biggest clones make up under 25%.

The origin of this receptor is a human donor with COVID-19. The sample consisted of cultured CD4+ T cells from blood. The rearrangement links TRBV11-1 to TRBJ1-2; a possible D gene is TRBD1 (5 bases). CDR3 sequence (DNA): TGTGCCAGCAGCCTCGGGACTTCCAACTATGGCTACACCTTC. Its translation is CASSLGTSNYGYTF. Together with reference TRBV11-1 and TRBJ1-2, the CDR3 gives the full variable domain: EAEVAQSPRYKITEKSQAVAFWCDPISGHATLYWYRQILGQGPELLVQFQDESVVDDSQLPKDRFSAERLKGVDSTLKIQPAELGDSAMYLCASSLGTSNYGYTFGSGTRLTVV.